This T cell receptor (beta chain) was identified during a study of cytomegalovirus exposure and HLA in healthy donors. Donors were ostensibly healthy at sampling, although undocumented immune exposures were probable. On this clone itself: The antigen remains unidentified.

Study-wide findings and caveats: A later analysis linked some 17,000 TCR beta sequences to HLA alleles at 0.05 false discovery rate. Cytomegalovirus association was assigned to some 160 TCR beta chains. Earlier results showed most TCR beta V segments being productive about 87% or about 30% of the time.

13 Jbeta primers and 60 Vbeta primers were used for the PCR. Using immunoSEQ multiplex PCR, the repertoire was profiled, and TCRdb retains in-frame clones only, with some absent. The data show about 240,000 clones, roughly 80% seen once. This TCR was sampled from a woman between 40 and 55 years old in good health and CMV-seropositive. Sequenced: PBMCs.

The CDR3, as DNA: TGTGCCAGCAGTGAGGTCAGGACTAACTATGGCTACACCTTC. It encodes CASSEVRTNYGYTF. This chain links TRBV6-1 with TRBJ1-2; D gene unclear. The CDR3 length is 14 residues. Germline V CDR1 and CDR2: MNHNS, SASEGT. V lost 3 bases, J lost 0 bases, and 8 bases lay in between.